These T cell receptor beta chains were read from a single sample in a study of control samples from healthy donors and cancer patients. Only in-frame clones appear in the TCRdb table, and some are missing; sequencing was by immunoSEQ multiplex PCR. The sample includes 120,000 or so clones, around 86% seen only once; the top ten take more than 6.5%. Specimen: blood. The receptors originated from a man in his forties or fifties in good health. CDR3s include the opening cysteine and the closing phenylalanine or tryptophan. The order of the fields is V gene, clone size, J gene, D gene, CDR3 DNA, CDR3 protein. The D gene is left open where the match is weak. Expanded clones are given a class, and other clones once, few, many or no size at all.

v_gene: TRBV5-1
abundance: .
j_gene: TRBJ1-5
d_gene: .
CDR3nt: TGCGCCAGCAGCTTGGACGGTAGCAATCAGCCCCAGCATTTT
CDR3aa: CASSLDGSNQPQHF

v_gene: TRBV3-1/TRBV3-2
abundance: .
j_gene: TRBJ2-6
d_gene: .
CDR3nt: TGTGCCAGCAGCCAACCAATAAGCTCTGGGGCCAACGTCCTGACTTTC
CDR3aa: CASSQPISSGANVLTF

v_gene: TRBV7-9
abundance: .
j_gene: TRBJ2-5
d_gene: TRBD2
CDR3nt: TGTGCCAGCAGCTTAGTTATGTCCGGGGGGGTCCAAGAGACCCAGTACTTC
CDR3aa: CASSLVMSGGVQETQYF

v_gene: TRBV7-2
abundance: once
j_gene: TRBJ1-3
d_gene: TRBD1
CDR3nt: TGTGCCAGCAGCCCCTGGACAGGGAGGGCCTCGGGAAACACCATATATTTT
CDR3aa: CASSPWTGRASGNTIYF

v_gene: TRBV12-3/TRBV12-4
abundance: .
j_gene: TRBJ2-7
d_gene: .
CDR3nt: TGTGCCAGCACCCAGGACTCCTACGAGCAGTACTTC
CDR3aa: CASTQDSYEQYF

v_gene: TRBV6-6
abundance: .
j_gene: TRBJ1-2
d_gene: TRBD1
CDR3nt: TGTGCCAGCATTGGACAGGGGGCCTACTATGGCTACACCTTC
CDR3aa: CASIGQGAYYGYTF

v_gene: TRBV9
abundance: .
j_gene: TRBJ2-1
d_gene: TRBD1
CDR3nt: TGTGCCAGCAGCGTAAAGGGCAGGGGGACCTACAATGAGCAGTTCTTC
CDR3aa: CASSVKGRGTYNEQFF

v_gene: TRBV6-5
abundance: .
j_gene: TRBJ2-3
d_gene: TRBD1
CDR3nt: TGTGCCAGCAGCCCCCGACAGGGTGGCACAGATACGCAGTATTTT
CDR3aa: CASSPRQGGTDTQYF

v_gene: TRBV7-2
abundance: .
j_gene: TRBJ1-5
d_gene: .
CDR3nt: TGTGCCAGCAGTGTCTCAAATCAGCCCCAGCATTTT
CDR3aa: CASSVSNQPQHF

v_gene: TRBV4-1
abundance: .
j_gene: TRBJ2-1
d_gene: TRBD1
CDR3nt: TGCGCCAGCAGCCAAGTCCCGGGACAGGGTAGGGATGAGCAGTTCTTC
CDR3aa: CASSQVPGQGRDEQFF

v_gene: TRBV4-3
abundance: .
j_gene: TRBJ2-7
d_gene: .
CDR3nt: TGCGCCAGCAGCCAAGAGGCCCGTCGCCGGACCTACGAGCAGTACTTC
CDR3aa: CASSQEARRRTYEQYF

v_gene: TRBV5-6
abundance: .
j_gene: TRBJ2-1
d_gene: .
CDR3nt: TGTGCCAGCAGCTTCCGATTACAGGGCAATGAGCAGTTCTTC
CDR3aa: CASSFRLQGNEQFF

v_gene: TRBV21-1
abundance: .
j_gene: TRBJ2-5
d_gene: .
CDR3nt: TGTGCCAGCAGCAAATCCGGGACAGGGGGCTTCCAAGAGACCCAGTACTTC
CDR3aa: CASSKSGTGGFQETQYF

v_gene: TRBV7-9
abundance: few
j_gene: TRBJ2-2
d_gene: TRBD1
CDR3nt: TGTGCCAGCAGCCCCGGGACAGGGTACACCGGGGAGCTGTTTTTT
CDR3aa: CASSPGTGYTGELFF

v_gene: TRBV6-5
abundance: .
j_gene: TRBJ2-5
d_gene: TRBD1
CDR3nt: TGTGCCAGCAGAGCAGACAGGGGTATTCGAGAGACCCAGTACTTC
CDR3aa: CASRADRGIRETQYF

v_gene: TRBV6-2/TRBV6-3
abundance: .
j_gene: TRBJ2-5
d_gene: .
CDR3nt: TGTGCCAGCAGTCGAGGGACGGGACGGGAGACCCAGTACTTC
CDR3aa: CASSRGTGRETQYF

v_gene: TRBV3-1/TRBV3-2
abundance: once
j_gene: TRBJ2-7
d_gene: TRBD1
CDR3nt: TGTGCCAGCAGCAAAGACAGGGTAGGCGCCTACGAGCAGTACTTC
CDR3aa: CASSKDRVGAYEQYF

v_gene: TRBV7-2
abundance: .
j_gene: TRBJ1-5
d_gene: TRBD1
CDR3nt: TGTGCCAGCAGCTTCACAGGGGGCCTGAGCAATCAGCCCCAGCATTTT
CDR3aa: CASSFTGGLSNQPQHF

v_gene: TRBV5-1
abundance: once
j_gene: TRBJ2-5
d_gene: .
CDR3nt: TGCGCCAGCAGCCCGACAGTGGCCCAAGAGACCCAGTACTTC
CDR3aa: CASSPTVAQETQYF

v_gene: TRBV11-3
abundance: .
j_gene: TRBJ1-3
d_gene: .
CDR3nt: TGTGCCAGCAGCGTCCTGGGGGGGGCTGCGAACACCATATATTTT
CDR3aa: CASSVLGGAANTIYF

v_gene: TRBV2
abundance: once
j_gene: TRBJ1-2
d_gene: TRBD1
CDR3nt: TGTGCCAGCGGGGGGACAGGGGTTAACTATGGCTACACCTTC
CDR3aa: CASGGTGVNYGYTF

v_gene: TRBV5-8
abundance: few
j_gene: TRBJ1-3
d_gene: TRBD1
CDR3nt: TGTGCCAGCAGCAGCGACAGGGTACCTGGAAACACCATATATTTT
CDR3aa: CASSSDRVPGNTIYF

v_gene: TRBV7-8
abundance: few
j_gene: TRBJ2-7
d_gene: .
CDR3nt: TGTGCCAGCAGCTTAGCGCCCCAGGGAGGACTCTACGAGCAGTACTTC
CDR3aa: CASSLAPQGGLYEQYF

v_gene: TRBV18
abundance: .
j_gene: TRBJ2-7
d_gene: .
CDR3nt: TGTGCCAGCTCACCACCGGTAAACGGGGGAAGCTACGAGCAGTACTTC
CDR3aa: CASSPPVNGGSYEQYF

v_gene: TRBV24-1
abundance: .
j_gene: TRBJ2-5
d_gene: TRBD1
CDR3nt: TGTGCCACCAGTGATTGGGTACAGGGGGCGGGGGAGACCCAGTACTTC
CDR3aa: CATSDWVQGAGETQYF

v_gene: TRBV4-3
abundance: .
j_gene: TRBJ1-1
d_gene: .
CDR3nt: TGCGCCAGCAGCCAAGATCTCAGGCTCGTTGAAGCTTTCTTT
CDR3aa: CASSQDLRLVEAFF

v_gene: TRBV7-9
abundance: .
j_gene: TRBJ2-7
d_gene: .
CDR3nt: TGTGCCAGCGGGGGGTCCTCCTACGAGCAGTACTTC
CDR3aa: CASGGSSYEQYF

v_gene: TRBV25-1
abundance: few
j_gene: TRBJ1-2
d_gene: TRBD1
CDR3nt: TGTGCCAGCAGTGAAGGGGGACAGGGCTATGGCTACACCTTC
CDR3aa: CASSEGGQGYGYTF

v_gene: TRBV3-1/TRBV3-2
abundance: .
j_gene: TRBJ1-1
d_gene: .
CDR3nt: TGTGCCAGCAGCCCTGGAACCAGAGGACGGACAGCTGCTCATGAAGCTTTCTTT
CDR3aa: CASSPGTRGRTAAHEAFF

v_gene: TRBV12-3/TRBV12-4
abundance: few
j_gene: TRBJ1-3
d_gene: .
CDR3nt: TGTGCCAGCAGTTTACTACAGATGGACACCATATATTTT
CDR3aa: CASSLLQMDTIYF

v_gene: TRBV27
abundance: .
j_gene: TRBJ2-7
d_gene: TRBD2
CDR3nt: TGTGCCAGCAGTTTATGGAGTGGAGGCGGGGGGGGTTTCCGCGAGCAGTACTTC
CDR3aa: CASSLWSGGGGGFREQYF

v_gene: TRBV15
abundance: .
j_gene: TRBJ2-2
d_gene: .
CDR3nt: TGTGCCACCAGCAGGGGACCACCCGCCGGGGAGCTGTTTTTT
CDR3aa: CATSRGPPAGELFF

v_gene: TRBV5-1
abundance: once
j_gene: TRBJ2-1
d_gene: TRBD2
CDR3nt: TGCGCCAGCAGCGCAGGACTAGCCTACAATGAGCAGTTCTTC
CDR3aa: CASSAGLAYNEQFF

v_gene: TRBV7-2
abundance: .
j_gene: TRBJ2-2
d_gene: TRBD2
CDR3nt: TGTGCCAGCAGCTTTTCAGCTAGCGGGAACACCGGGGAGCTGTTTTTT
CDR3aa: CASSFSASGNTGELFF

v_gene: TRBV30
abundance: .
j_gene: TRBJ2-7
d_gene: .
CDR3nt: TGTGCCTGGAGAACAGGGGGAGGGACGTACGAGCAGTACTTC
CDR3aa: CAWRTGGGTYEQYF

v_gene: TRBV5-8
abundance: once
j_gene: TRBJ1-1
d_gene: .
CDR3nt: TGTGCCAGCAGCTTAAGGGGGGAGGTGGCTGAAGCTTTCTTT
CDR3aa: CASSLRGEVAEAFF

v_gene: TRBV4-3
abundance: .
j_gene: TRBJ1-1
d_gene: .
CDR3nt: TGCGCCAGCAGCCGCGGGTCACTACAGAAAGCTTTCTTT
CDR3aa: CASSRGSLQKAFF

v_gene: TRBV19
abundance: .
j_gene: TRBJ1-1
d_gene: .
CDR3nt: TGTGCCAGTACCCGAAGGGGGGTCACTGAAGCTTTCTTT
CDR3aa: CASTRRGVTEAFF

v_gene: TRBV11-3
abundance: .
j_gene: TRBJ2-7
d_gene: .
CDR3nt: TGTGCCAGCAGCACCCGAGAGGGCTACGAGCAGTACTTC
CDR3aa: CASSTREGYEQYF

v_gene: TRBV30
abundance: .
j_gene: TRBJ1-6
d_gene: TRBD1
CDR3nt: TGTGCCTGGAGGGAGGGACAGGAGTTGAGTTCACCCCTCCACTTT
CDR3aa: CAWREGQELSSPLHF

v_gene: TRBV18
abundance: .
j_gene: TRBJ2-5
d_gene: TRBD1
CDR3nt: TGTGCCAGCTCAGTTTCAGGGGGCCCAGAGACCCAGTACTTC
CDR3aa: CASSVSGGPETQYF

v_gene: TRBV5-1
abundance: once
j_gene: TRBJ2-5
d_gene: .
CDR3nt: TGCGCCAGCAGCCGCGGGTCGCGGGGGCCGGGGGAGACCCAGTACTTC
CDR3aa: CASSRGSRGPGETQYF

v_gene: TRBV4-2
abundance: .
j_gene: TRBJ2-5
d_gene: TRBD1
CDR3nt: TGTGCCAGCAGCCAAGGACGACAGGGGTGGGAGACCCAGTACTTC
CDR3aa: CASSQGRQGWETQYF

v_gene: TRBV19
abundance: .
j_gene: TRBJ2-3
d_gene: TRBD1
CDR3nt: TGTGCCAGTAGTATGTTAGGGTGGACAGGGGGCGTAGATACGCAGTATTTT
CDR3aa: CASSMLGWTGGVDTQYF

v_gene: TRBV11-3
abundance: .
j_gene: TRBJ2-1
d_gene: .
CDR3nt: TGTGCCAGCAGCTTCTGGGGGTCCCGCTCCTACAATGAGCAGTTCTTC
CDR3aa: CASSFWGSRSYNEQFF

v_gene: TRBV10-3
abundance: once
j_gene: TRBJ1-6
d_gene: .
CDR3nt: TGTGCCGTCGGAGAGATCTCCTATAATTCACCCCTCCACTTT
CDR3aa: CAVGEISYNSPLHF

v_gene: TRBV5-5
abundance: .
j_gene: TRBJ2-5
d_gene: .
CDR3nt: TGTGCCAGCAGCTTATCCGCAGGGCGAGAGACCCAGTACTTC
CDR3aa: CASSLSAGRETQYF

v_gene: TRBV18
abundance: few
j_gene: TRBJ1-5
d_gene: .
CDR3nt: TGTGCCAGCTCACCAGGGGAGGGTCAGCCCCAGCATTTT
CDR3aa: CASSPGEGQPQHF

v_gene: TRBV27
abundance: .
j_gene: TRBJ1-4
d_gene: .
CDR3nt: TGTGCCAGCAGTTTAAGCGGGGGAGGCGAAAAACTGTTTTTT
CDR3aa: CASSLSGGGEKLFF

v_gene: TRBV6-5
abundance: .
j_gene: TRBJ2-2
d_gene: .
CDR3nt: TGTGCCAGCAAAGTCAGGCGGAACACCGGGGAGCTGTTTTTT
CDR3aa: CASKVRRNTGELFF

v_gene: TRBV24-1
abundance: .
j_gene: TRBJ1-2
d_gene: TRBD1
CDR3nt: TGTGCCACCAGTGAACCCGGGACAGGCAACTATGGCTACACCTTC
CDR3aa: CATSEPGTGNYGYTF

v_gene: TRBV5-4
abundance: .
j_gene: TRBJ2-5
d_gene: .
CDR3nt: TGTGCCAGCAGCCTTCCCGGAGGGGGCGGGGAGACCCAGTACTTC
CDR3aa: CASSLPGGGGETQYF

v_gene: TRBV3-1/TRBV3-2
abundance: .
j_gene: TRBJ2-1
d_gene: .
CDR3nt: TGTGCCAGCAGCCAAACGCACGGATCCTACAATGAGCAGTTCTTC
CDR3aa: CASSQTHGSYNEQFF

v_gene: TRBV7-2
abundance: .
j_gene: TRBJ1-4
d_gene: .
CDR3nt: TGTGCCAGCAGCCCAGCTTGGAGGGGTGAAAAACTGTTTTTT
CDR3aa: CASSPAWRGEKLFF